Listed below are T cell receptor beta chains from one sample, sequenced in a study of control samples from healthy donors and cancer patients. Produced via immunoSEQ multiplex PCR; TCRdb's table is partial and in-frame only. The sample holds around 57,000 clones, 75% to 95% seen once. Specimen: PBMCs. These receptors all come from a man aged 25-40 years with colorectal cancer. CDR3s include the opening cysteine and the closing phenylalanine or tryptophan.

>TRBV20-1|TRBJ2-5
CSASNPGLDPETQYF
>TRBV29-1|TRBJ2-1
CSVENPRGGYNEQFF
>TRBV7-2|TRBJ2-4
CASSLGLIQYF
>TRBV2|TRBJ2-1
CATQGGGPYNEQFF
>TRBV3-1/TRBV3-2|TRBJ2-6
CASSPITGTGANVLTF
>TRBV7-8|TRBJ2-7
CASSLLRHSDYEQYF
>TRBV12-3/TRBV12-4|TRBJ2-5
CASSLAGGETQYF
>TRBV11-2|TRBJ2-7
CASSLVATSYEQYF
>TRBV7-2|TRBJ1-5
CASSPLGVENQPQHF
>TRBV11-2|TRBJ2-1
CASSRRDEQFF
>TRBV18|TRBJ2-7
CASSPSWGTSGLRSSYEQYF
>TRBV3-1/TRBV3-2|TRBJ2-2
CASRGQANTGELFF
>TRBV19|TRBJ2-1
CASARRVNYHADEQFF
>TRBV3-1/TRBV3-2|TRBJ2-5
CASSLGSSGGCQETQYF
>TRBV27|TRBJ1-1
CASSLSRARKNTEAFF
>TRBV2|TRBJ1-2
CASSEMERGRVQGYGYTF